The T cell receptor (beta chain) described here comes from a study of CD8 T cells in ankylosing spondylitis. Study-wide results and limits: It appeared that ankylosing spondylitis blood was characterized by a TCR beta motif of several highly homologous variants.

MiXCR was run by TCRdb on the 5' RACE reads, yielding one entry per CDR3 protein. The table includes about 35,000 distinct CDR3 sequences, less than 4% detected once. The CDR3 length is 16 residues. The V gene end was trimmed by 4 bases and the J gene end by 6 bases; junction bases not matched to a gene: 12. CDR1 is SGDLS, CDR2 YYNGEE, per germline. Details on this clonotype: Its specificity is unknown. This may come from a read error, since a much larger clone is one base off.

The specimen sequenced was blood, either unsorted or a sorted T cell fraction (not recorded which). The origin of this receptor is a male donor with ankylosing spondylitis or in good health (not recorded which). The chain combines TRBV9 with TRBJ2-3, with TRBD1 matching 9 bases. DNA for the CDR3: TGTGCCAGCAGCTTAGGGACAGGGAGCGGAGCGGATACGCAGTATTTT. Translation gives CASSLGTGSGADTQYF.